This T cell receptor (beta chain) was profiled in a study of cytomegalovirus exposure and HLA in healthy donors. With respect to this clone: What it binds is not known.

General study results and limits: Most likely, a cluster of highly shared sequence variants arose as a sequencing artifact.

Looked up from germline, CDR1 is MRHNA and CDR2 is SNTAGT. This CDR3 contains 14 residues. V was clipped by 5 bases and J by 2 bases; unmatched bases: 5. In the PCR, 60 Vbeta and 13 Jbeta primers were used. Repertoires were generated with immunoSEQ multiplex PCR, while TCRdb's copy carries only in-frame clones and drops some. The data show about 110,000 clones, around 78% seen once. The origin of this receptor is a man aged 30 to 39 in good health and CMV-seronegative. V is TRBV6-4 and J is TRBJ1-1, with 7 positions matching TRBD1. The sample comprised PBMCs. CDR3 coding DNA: TGTGCCAGCAGTACAGACAGGGCAAACACTGAAGCTTTCTTT. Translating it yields CASSTDRANTEAFF.